This TCR beta chain is from a study of PD-L1 blockade in urothelial cancer. Study-wide background: Most of the 29 patients were men with bladder-origin urothelial cancer. Blood analysis occurred 3 weeks (second dose) and 6 weeks after treatment start.

This CDR3 region has 15 residues. J was trimmed by 4 bases and V by 4 bases; bases with no gene match: 8. Germline assignment: CDR1 SGHKS and CDR2 YYEKEE (reference sequence). Time point indicated: pretreatment peripheral blood. Each patient presented with locally advanced or metastatic urothelial carcinoma. Study-level results: For durable-benefit patients, tumor-associated blood clones expanded more at 3 weeks.

The table lists this clone with a count of one. Its antigen is unknown. Produced via immunoSEQ multiplex PCR; TCRdb's table is partial and in-frame only. The sample holds about 53,000 clones, around nine tenths seen once. The TCR was taken from a woman between 55 and 75 years old with urothelial cancer. This chain joins TRBV5-5 and TRBJ1-5, with 7 nucleotides matching TRBD1. The source was PBMCs, collected around atezolizumab (anti-PD-L1) treatment. DNA of the CDR3: TGTGCCAGCAGCGCCACGACAGGGACAAATCAGCCCCAGCATTTT. Translating it yields CASSATTGTNQPQHF.